The 5 T cell receptor beta chains presented below share a single source sample, sequenced in a study of cytomegalovirus exposure and HLA in healthy donors. PCR involved 60 Vbeta and 13 Jbeta primers. Assay: immunoSEQ multiplex PCR; the TCRdb copy retains only in-frame clones and omits some. Of around 150,000 clones in the sample, around 75% were seen once. The sequencing input was PBMCs. All receptors derive from a human donor in good health.

The chain has TRBV7-9 and TRBJ2-5; a possible D gene is TRBD1 (5 bases). The better agreement between TRBJ2-7 and the DNA end casts doubt on the J call. Germline values: CDR1 SEHNR, CDR2 FQNEAQ (reference sequence). CDR3 length: 13 amino acids. The CDR3 sequence: CASSPDSTYEQYF. Here the CDR3 DNA reads TGTGCCAGCAGCCCCGACAGCACCTACGAGCAGTACTTC.

The genes are TRBV7-9 and TRBJ2-1; maybe TRBD1 (6 bases). From germline, CDR1 is SEHNR and CDR2 FQNEAQ (reference sequence). V was shortened by 7 bases and J by 3 bases, with 13 bases between the two germline ends. This CDR3 has 14 amino acids. In DNA, the CDR3 is TGTGCCAGCACCCTAGGGACACTCTACAATGAGCAGTTCTTC. This sequence encodes CASTLGTLYNEQFF.

This chain connects TRBV27 to TRBJ1-1; D ambiguous. The CDR3 length is 16 residues. Trimming took 4 bases from V and 5 from J, leaving 20 bases between them. The germline CDR1 and CDR2 sequences are MNHEY and SMNVEV (reference sequence). The DNA of the CDR3 is TGTGCCAGCAGTTCCGTCCCCCGGCTACGGGATACTGAAGCTTTCTTT. Translating gives CASSSVPRLRDTEAFF.

The rearrangement uses TRBV7-2 and TRBJ2-7; D is unclear. The CDR3 covers 13 residues. Germline V CDR1 and CDR2: SGHTA, FQGNSA. V was pared by 5 bases and J by 1 base, with 9 bases between. CDR3 DNA sequence: TGTGCCAGCAGCACCACTACGTCCTACGAGCAGTACTTC. It encodes CASSTTTSYEQYF. The full variable domain, rest sourced from reference TRBV7-2 and TRBJ2-7, is GAGVSQSPSNKVTEKGKDVELRCDPISGHTALYWYRQSLGQGLEFLIYFQGNSAPDKSGLPSDRFSAERTGGSVSTLTIQRTQQEDSAVYLCASSTTTSYEQYFGPGTRLTVT.

The V and J genes are TRBV18 and TRBJ2-1, with TRBD2 identical over 12 bases. CDR3 length: 17 residues. V gave up 4 bases and J gave up 10 bases; unmatched junction bases: 14. In germline, CDR1 is KGHSH, CDR2 LQKENI. The CDR3 DNA follows: TGTGCCAGCTCACTTCAGACTAGCGGGGGAGGCCAAGCCGAGCAGTTCTTC. The encoded protein is CASSLQTSGGGQAEQFF.